A selection of T cell receptor beta chains follows, all from one sample in a study of OX40 agonist ivuxolimab in advanced cancers. The assay was immunoSEQ multiplex PCR, and TCRdb's table has in-frame clones only and misses some. In the table there are about 59,000 clones, about 88% of which are singletons. The sample in question was CD4+ or CD8+ T cells sorted from blood, obtained in a trial of the OX40 agonist ivuxolimab. The receptors originated from an adult with an advanced solid tumor such as melanoma, head and neck, liver or kidney cancer. Each CDR3 is given with its conserved first and last residue. The D gene is left open where the match is weak. The size of a clone is reported for some rows only, either as once, few or many, or as a class for expanded clones.

J,V,size,D,CDR3,DNA
TRBJ1-2,TRBV6-1,NA,NA,CASSEALGTLYGYTF,TGTGCCAGCAGTGAAGCCCTTGGGACACTCTATGGCTACACCTTC
TRBJ1-5,TRBV7-2,NA,NA,CASSPTRSYQPQHF,TGTGCCAGCAGTCCAACGAGAAGCTATCAGCCCCAGCATTTT
TRBJ1-1,TRBV5-1,NA,NA,CASSRLANTEAFF,TGCGCCAGCAGTCGTTTGGCCAACACTGAAGCTTTCTTT
TRBJ2-7,TRBV7-9,NA,TRBD2,CASSPGGRAPYEQYF,TGTGCCAGCAGCCCAGGAGGGAGGGCCCCCTACGAGCAGTACTTC
TRBJ2-2,TRBV11-3,once,NA,CASSRTSGTGELFF,TGTGCCAGCAGCCGAACAAGCGGTACCGGGGAGCTGTTTTTT
TRBJ2-5,TRBV6-5,few,NA,CASTTRVRQETQYF,TGTGCCAGCACCACTAGGGTCCGCCAAGAGACCCAGTACTTC
TRBJ1-2,TRBV6-5,NA,TRBD1,CASRKGQGDGYTF,TGTGCCAGCAGAAAAGGACAGGGCGATGGCTACACCTTC
TRBJ1-3,TRBV9,once,NA,CASSVATSSGNTIYF,TGTGCCAGCAGCGTAGCAACAAGCTCTGGAAACACCATATATTTT
TRBJ2-4,TRBV19,NA,TRBD2,CASNSGTTDKNIQYF,TGTGCCAGTAATTCCGGGACTACGGACAAAAACATTCAGTACTTC
TRBJ2-1,TRBV28,once,TRBD2,CASRSSWLAGAYNEQFF,TGTGCCAGCAGGTCCTCGTGGCTAGCGGGGGCCTACAATGAGCAGTTCTTC
TRBJ2-5,TRBV18,NA,TRBD2,CASSLGLAGGPREQYF,TGTGCCAGCTCACTGGGACTAGCGGGAGGGCCGCGGGAGCAGTACTTC
TRBJ2-5,TRBV29-1,few,TRBD2,CSVRREWETQYF,TGCAGCGTTCGGCGGGAGTGGGAGACCCAGTACTTC
TRBJ1-2,TRBV28,NA,NA,CASSGGGGTNYGYTF,TGTGCCAGCAGTGGCGGGGGGGGAACTAACTATGGCTACACCTTC
TRBJ2-7,TRBV4-1,once,TRBD1,CASSQDWGTGTGEQYF,TGCGCCAGCAGCCAAGATTGGGGGACAGGGACAGGGGAGCAGTACTTC
TRBJ1-5,TRBV28,NA,TRBD1,CASSLTQGTDNSNQPQHF,TGTGCCAGCAGTTTAACGCAAGGGACAGACAATAGCAATCAGCCCCAGCATTTT
TRBJ2-2,TRBV11-3,NA,TRBD2,CASSLGGLVDTGELFF,TGTGCCAGCAGCTTGGGGGGACTAGTAGACACCGGGGAGCTGTTTTTT
TRBJ2-3,TRBV11-2,NA,TRBD2,CASSLGTSGRVDTQYF,TGTGCCAGCAGCCTCGGGACTAGCGGGAGGGTGGATACGCAGTATTTT
TRBJ1-2,TRBV4-3,NA,TRBD1,CASSQGTGDSYGYTF,TGCGCCAGCAGCCAAGGGACAGGGGATAGCTATGGCTACACCTTC
TRBJ2-1,TRBV28,NA,NA,CASRTLWASSSYNEQFF,TGTGCCAGCAGAACCCTTTGGGCGTCGAGCTCCTACAATGAGCAGTTCTTC
TRBJ2-3,TRBV5-8,once,NA,CASSLEQASDTQYF,TGTGCCAGCAGCTTGGAACAGGCTTCCGATACGCAGTATTTT
TRBJ1-2,TRBV5-4,NA,NA,CASSLGGNYGYTF,TGTGCCAGCAGCTTGGGAGGGAACTATGGCTACACCTTC
TRBJ2-1,TRBV25-1,NA,TRBD2,CASSESGRGVYNEQFF,TGTGCCAGCAGTGAATCCGGGAGGGGGGTCTACAATGAGCAGTTCTTC
TRBJ2-3,TRBV7-3,NA,TRBD2,CASSIGLAGGATDTQYF,TGTGCCAGCAGCATCGGATTAGCGGGAGGGGCCACAGATACGCAGTATTTT
TRBJ1-1,TRBV7-2,NA,NA,CASSLTENTEAFF,TGTGCCAGCAGCTTAACCGAGAACACTGAAGCTTTCTTT
TRBJ2-5,TRBV2,NA,NA,CASSEASAPQETQYF,TGTGCCAGCAGTGAAGCGTCGGCCCCCCAAGAGACCCAGTACTTC
TRBJ2-1,TRBV6-5,NA,NA,CASSYGAGNNEQFF,TGTGCCAGCAGTTACGGGGCAGGGAACAATGAGCAGTTCTTC
TRBJ2-7,TRBV5-1,NA,TRBD2,CASSLGLAGLYEQYF,TGCGCCAGCAGCTTAGGGCTAGCGGGACTATACGAGCAGTACTTC
TRBJ2-1,TRBV7-3,NA,NA,CASSPPSNEQFF,TGTGCCAGCAGCCCCCCCAGTAATGAGCAGTTCTTC
TRBJ2-7,TRBV7-9,NA,NA,CASSPNSGGTYEQYF,TGTGCCAGCAGCCCGAATAGCGGAGGGACCTACGAGCAGTACTTC
TRBJ1-2,TRBV30,NA,NA,CAEGESYTF,TGTGCCGAGGGGGAATCCTACACCTTC
TRBJ1-4,TRBV5-4,NA,NA,CASSLGGVRRTNEKLFF,TGTGCCAGCAGCTTGGGGGGGGTTAGACGAACTAATGAAAAACTGTTTTTT
TRBJ1-5,TRBV6-5,NA,TRBD1,CASSQQGAGQPQHF,TGTGCCAGCAGTCAACAGGGGGCCGGTCAGCCCCAGCATTTT
TRBJ2-3,TRBV4-1,NA,NA,CASSHESRLKDTQYF,TGCGCCAGCAGCCACGAGAGCCGACTGAAAGATACGCAGTATTTT
TRBJ1-2,TRBV19,once,NA,CASSMAVRVGGYTF,TGTGCCAGTAGTATGGCGGTCAGGGTAGGTGGCTACACCTTC
TRBJ1-4,TRBV27,NA,TRBD1,CASSSPGTANEKLFF,TGTGCCAGCAGTTCCCCCGGGACAGCTAATGAAAAACTGTTTTTT
TRBJ2-2,TRBV11-1,NA,NA,CASSWGVPGELFF,TGTGCCAGCAGCTGGGGGGTCCCCGGGGAGCTGTTTTTT
TRBJ1-3,TRBV6-1,NA,NA,CASSEGSGYSGNTIYF,TGTGCCAGCAGTGAAGGGAGCGGGTATTCTGGAAACACCATATATTTT
TRBJ1-1,TRBV28,NA,NA,CASRTRTERGTEAFF,TGTGCCAGCAGAACGAGGACAGAAAGGGGCACTGAAGCTTTCTTT
TRBJ2-7,TRBV7-3,NA,TRBD2,CASSLRLAGYEQYF,TGTGCCAGCAGCTTGAGGCTAGCGGGCTACGAGCAGTACTTC
TRBJ2-7,TRBV13,NA,NA,CASSSRLPGDEQYF,TGTGCCAGCAGCTCGAGACTCCCGGGTGACGAGCAGTACTTC
TRBJ2-2,TRBV11-3,NA,NA,CASSLGAWGSGELFF,TGTGCCAGCAGCTTAGGTGCTTGGGGCTCCGGGGAGCTGTTTTTT
TRBJ2-3,TRBV9,NA,TRBD1,CASSVAGGQGTDTQYF,TGTGCCAGCAGCGTAGCAGGGGGCCAAGGTACAGATACGCAGTATTTT
TRBJ2-3,TRBV9,NA,TRBD1,CASSAGQASTDTQYF,TGTGCCAGCAGCGCGGGACAGGCTAGCACAGATACGCAGTATTTT
TRBJ2-2,TRBV27,NA,NA,CASNEGYTGELFF,TGTGCCAGCAACGAGGGTTACACCGGGGAGCTGTTTTTT
TRBJ2-3,TRBV30,NA,TRBD1,CAWSVPGGRTDTQYF,TGTGCCTGGAGTGTCCCAGGGGGTCGCACAGATACGCAGTATTTT
TRBJ2-5,TRBV5-1,once,NA,CASSFPRTDKREAQYF,TGCGCCAGCAGCTTCCCCAGGACAGATAAAAGAGAGGCCCAGTACTTC
TRBJ2-6,TRBV7-6,NA,TRBD1,CASSLEPGQGAGANVLTF,TGTGCCAGCAGCTTAGAGCCGGGACAGGGGGCTGGGGCCAACGTCCTGACTTTC
TRBJ2-1,TRBV7-2,NA,NA,CASSLGGLSYNEQFF,TGTGCCAGCAGCTTAGGCGGATTATCCTACAATGAGCAGTTCTTC
TRBJ1-1,TRBV19,NA,NA,CASQRGHGTEAFF,TGTGCCTCACAACGGGGGCACGGCACTGAAGCTTTCTTT
TRBJ2-2,TRBV4-3,NA,NA,CASSPSVDSGNTGELFF,TGCGCCAGCAGCCCCAGTGTCGACTCGGGGAACACCGGGGAGCTGTTTTTT
TRBJ2-1,TRBV15,once,NA,CATSRDFGGHNEQFF,TGTGCCACCAGCAGAGATTTTGGCGGACACAATGAGCAGTTCTTC
TRBJ1-1,TRBV7-7,once,TRBD1,CASSSKGAGTGENTEAFF,TGTGCTAGCAGCTCAAAGGGGGCGGGAACAGGGGAAAACACTGAAGCTTTCTTT
TRBJ1-1,TRBV27,once,NA,CASSLQGTPEAFF,TGTGCCAGCAGTTTGCAGGGGACCCCTGAAGCTTTCTTT
TRBJ2-3,TRBV5-8,few,NA,CASSLVDTQYF,TGTGCCAGCAGCTTGGTTGATACGCAGTATTTT
TRBJ2-1,TRBV13,NA,TRBD2,CASSLNRGLAISEQFF,TGTGCCAGCAGCTTAAACCGAGGACTAGCGATTAGTGAGCAGTTCTTC
TRBJ2-2,TRBV9,NA,TRBD1,CASSPLTGANTGELFF,TGTGCCAGCAGCCCACTGACAGGGGCCAACACCGGGGAGCTGTTTTTT
TRBJ1-5,TRBV6-1,NA,NA,CASSPGHLNQPQHF,TGTGCCAGCAGTCCGGGACACCTCAATCAGCCCCAGCATTTT
TRBJ1-4,TRBV30,NA,NA,CAWRSGSTNEKLFF,TGTGCCTGGAGATCAGGATCAACTAATGAAAAACTGTTTTTT
TRBJ1-1,TRBV9,NA,NA,CASSVGFISGDTEAFF,TGTGCCAGCAGCGTAGGGTTCATATCGGGGGACACTGAAGCTTTCTTT
TRBJ2-5,TRBV7-9,NA,NA,CASSLRTGQETQYF,TGTGCCAGCAGCCTTAGGACGGGACAAGAGACCCAGTACTTC